The 3 T cell receptor beta chains presented below share a single source sample, sequenced in a study of control samples from healthy donors and cancer patients (dated by TCRdb to about 2020). The library was obtained by the immunoSEQ multiplex PCR assay. TCRdb stores this immuneACCESS table with in-frame sequences only. Part of the clones is absent; in the studies checked, under half of the shortfall reflects unresolved V genes, and no reason is known for the rest. The record for this sample contains about 190,000 clones. The ten top clones hold approximately 2.2% of the sample. The sequencing sample was made of blood. These receptors all stem from a woman under 40 in good health.

The gene calls are TRBV6-4 and TRBJ1-6; a weak D match, TRBD1 (6 bases). The V gene lost 6 bases and the J gene lost 7 bases, with 13 bases spanning the gap. The germline V gene has CDR1 MRHNA and CDR2 SNTAGT. The CDR3 runs to 14 residues. Written as DNA, the CDR3 is TGTGCCAGCAGAGCCGGGACATACAATTCACCCCTCCACTTT. Its translation: CASRAGTYNSPLHF.

The CDR3 loop is CASSLETGTVYEQYF. The CDR3, as DNA: TGTGCCAGCTCCCTCGAGACCGGGACGGTCTACGAGCAGTACTTC. The rearrangement links TRBV18 to TRBJ2-7; D is tentatively TRBD1 or TRBD2 (5 bases each). The V end was cut by 6 bases, the J end by 3 bases, with 18 bases between. The V gene's germline CDR1 is KGHSH and CDR2 LQKENI. The CDR3 spans 15 residues.

J is TRBJ1-2 and V is TRBV19; D call uncertain. This CDR3 region has 13 residues. V shed 5 bases and J shed 6 bases, with 13 bases lying between them. Germline V gene data show CDR1 as LNHDA and CDR2 as SQIVND (reference sequence). The CDR3 region is CASSLKEHNGYTF. CDR3 in DNA: TGTGCCAGTAGTCTGAAGGAGCACAATGGCTACACCTTC.